The 20 T cell receptor beta chains in this list originate from one sample, sequenced in a study of blood T cells in healthy people across ages. A second PCR of about 6 to 11 cycles used a sample-barcoded 5' primer and a J-beta primer mix. TCRdb passed the 5' RACE reads through MiXCR, listing each CDR3 protein once. The sample shows about 800,000 distinct CDR3 sequences, roughly 64% of them seen only once. Sequenced: blood. These receptors were taken from a man aged 25-45 years in good health.

This clonotype was found once. The rearrangement links TRBV30 to TRBJ2-1, with 7 bases aligning to TRBD2. The germline CDR1 and CDR2 sequences are GTSNPN and SVGIG (reference sequence). This CDR3 has 12 amino acids. The V segment lost 4 bases and the J segment 5 bases; nucleotides outside the gene matches: 2. CDR3 nucleotides: TGTGCCTGGACTAGCGGACACAATGAGCAGTTCTTC. This encodes CAWTSGHNEQFF.

The rearrangement joins TRBV7-3 to TRBJ2-3, with D possibly matching TRBD2 (6 bases). This CDR3 is 14 amino acids long. The germline V gene has CDR1 SGHTA and CDR2 FQGTGA. Trimming took 5 bases from V and 4 from J, leaving 13 bases between them. This CDR3 is CASSALGGSDTQYF. The CDR3 bases are TGTGCCAGCAGCGCCCTCGGGGGATCAGATACGCAGTATTTT. Combining the CDR3 with reference TRBV7-3 and TRBJ2-3 gives the whole variable domain GAGVSQTPSNKVTEKGKYVELRCDPISGHTALYWYRQSLGQGPEFLIYFQGTGAADDSGLPNDRFFAVRPEGSVSTLKIQRTERGDSAVYLCASSALGGSDTQYFGPGTRLTVL.

The chain uses TRBV20-1 and TRBJ2-3; D gene unclear. The germline V gene has CDR1 DFQATT and CDR2 SNEGSKA (reference sequence). The V end lost 5 bases, the J end lost 2 bases, and 14 bases lay between the germline ends. There are 14 residues in the CDR3. CDR3 protein: CSALTNDFTDTQYF. Written as DNA, the CDR3 is TGCAGTGCTCTTACTAACGACTTCACAGATACGCAGTATTTT.

V usage is TRBV7-9 and J usage is TRBJ2-4; D possibly corresponds to TRBD2 (6 bases). Near its end, the DNA agrees better with TRBJ2-7, so the J call may be wrong. Germline V gives CDR1 SEHNR, CDR2 FQNEAQ (reference sequence). This CDR3 has 16 residues. CDR3 nucleotides: TGTGCCAGCAGCCCACGATTATCGGGAGTAGGGTACGAGCAGTACTTC. Residues: CASSPRLSGVGYEQYF.

This chain connects TRBV10-1 to TRBJ2-5, with no clear D. This CDR3 has 12 amino acids. Trimming took off 3 bases at V and 4 bases at J, with 6 bases between the two ends. Per germline, CDR1 WNHNN and CDR2 SYGVQD (reference sequence). CDR3 DNA: TGCGCCAGCAGTGATGGGTCAGAGACCCAGTACTTC. It yields the protein CASSDGSETQYF.

V gene TRBV7-3 combines with J gene TRBJ2-5; tentatively, D is TRBD2 (5 bases). Per the germline V gene, CDR1 is SGHTA and CDR2 is FQGTGA. The CDR3 extends over 15 amino acids. V was cut by 5 bases and J by 5 bases, with 18 bases left in between. The CDR3 region is CASSPGLNARETQYF. The CDR3, as DNA: TGTGCCAGCAGCCCTGGACTTAACGCCCGGGAGACCCAGTACTTC.

The sample holds a few counts of this clonotype. V gene TRBV20-1 combines with J gene TRBJ2-5; 8 bases line up with TRBD1. The J call is in doubt because the DNA end fits TRBJ2-7 better. This CDR3 contains 13 residues. Germline assignment: CDR1 DFQATT and CDR2 SNEGSKA (reference sequence). Here the CDR3 DNA reads TGCAGTGCTAGTGACAGGGGACACTACGAGCAGTACTTC. As protein: CSASDRGHYEQYF.

V is TRBV7-6 and J is TRBJ1-6; no clear D gene. CDR1 SGHVS and CDR2 FNYEAQ come from the germline V gene. This CDR3 has 15 residues. The germline V and J ends were trimmed by 2 bases and 0 bases, with 5 bases remaining between them. DNA of the CDR3: TGTGCCAGCAGCTTATCTGTCTCCTATAATTCACCCCTCCACTTT. Protein product: CASSLSVSYNSPLHF.

The chain recombines TRBV7-2 with TRBJ2-1, with D perhaps matching TRBD1 or TRBD2 (5 bases each). This CDR3 spans 15 amino acids. The V gene lost 5 bases and the J gene lost 3 bases, with 14 bases spanning the gap. Germline lookup yields CDR1 SGHTA and CDR2 FQGNSA. CDR3 in DNA: TGTGCCAGCAGCCCGGGACCCGGAGACTACAATGAGCAGTTCTTC. It codes for CASSPGPGDYNEQFF. The entire variable domain, with the rest obtained from reference TRBV7-2 and TRBJ2-1, is as follows: GAGVSQSPSNKVTEKGKDVELRCDPISGHTALYWYRQSLGQGLEFLIYFQGNSAPDKSGLPSDRFSAERTGGSVSTLTIQRTQQEDSAVYLCASSPGPGDYNEQFFGPGTRLTVL.

Here the CDR3 reads CASSSGTEHLYLGSSGYTF. The CDR3 nucleotides read TGTGCCAGCAGTTCCGGGACAGAACATCTTTACCTAGGGTCGAGTGGCTACACCTTC. This sequence joins TRBV28 and TRBJ1-2; 7 bases are a match to TRBD1. The germline CDR1 and CDR2 sequences are MDHEN and SYDVKM. V dropped 4 bases and J dropped 7; count of bases not matched to a gene: 24. This CDR3 spans 19 amino acids.

V and J are TRBV12-3 or TRBV12-4 and TRBJ1-5; D unresolved. This CDR3 spans 14 amino acids. V was clipped by 6 bases and J by 3 bases, with 12 bases between them. The CDR3 sequence: CASRLSSNNQPQHF. The CDR3 region has the DNA TGTGCCAGCAGGTTGTCCAGCAACAATCAGCCCCAGCATTTT.

There are a few counts of this clonotype. The chain couples TRBV20-1 to TRBJ2-7; D perhaps matches TRBD1 (6 bases). There are 15 residues in the CDR3. V was clipped by 0 bases and J by 4 bases, with 16 bases between them. CDR1 is DFQATT, CDR2 SNEGSKA, per germline (reference sequence). In DNA form, the CDR3 reads TGCAGTGCTAGAGATCTCCCAGGGGATTCTTACGAGCAGTACTTC. Translating it yields CSARDLPGDSYEQYF.

The CDR3 DNA is TGTGCCAGCAGCCAAGACGCGCGAAGGGCCAAAAACATTCAGTACTTC. As protein: CASSQDARRAKNIQYF. This chain uses TRBV3-1 with TRBJ2-4; D gene ambiguous. CDR1 is LGHDT, CDR2 YNNKEL, per germline (reference sequence). This CDR3 contains 16 residues. The V and J ends lost 0 bases and 1 base respectively, with 10 bases between them. Looking up the rest from reference TRBV3-1 and TRBJ2-4 gives the full variable domain: DTAVSQTPKYLVTQMGNDKSIKCEQNLGHDTMYWYKQDSKKFLKIMFSYNNKELIINETVPNRFSPKSPDKAHLNLHINSLELGDSAVYFCASSQDARRAKNIQYFGAGTRLSVL.

The chain employs TRBV20-1 and TRBJ2-6, with unresolved D. V was cut by 0 bases and J by 4 bases, with 4 bases left in between. The CDR3 has 13 amino acids. Germline CDR1 and CDR2: DFQATT and SNEGSKA (reference sequence). Here the CDR3 reads CSARDPGANVLTF. The CDR3 DNA is TGCAGTGCTAGAGATCCGGGGGCCAACGTCCTGACTTTC.

The chain carries TRBV11-2 and TRBJ2-7; D not resolved. CDR1 and CDR2 (germline): SGHAT, FQNNGV. CDR3 length: 15 residues. V shed 3 bases and J shed 3 bases, with 15 bases lying between them. The CDR3 here is CASSLMGNVLYEQYF. The CDR3 nucleotides are TGTGCCAGCAGCTTGATGGGCAACGTCCTCTACGAGCAGTACTTC.

This clonotype was detected only a few times. The chain recombines TRBV5-4 with TRBJ2-1; TRBD1 agrees at 7 bases. After removal of 0 bases from V and 3 bases from J, the junction contained 3 bases not matched to a gene. Germline V CDR1 and CDR2: SGHNT, YYREEE (reference sequence). The CDR3 loop spans 15 amino acids. The CDR3 DNA reads TGTGCCAGCAGCTTGGAGACAGGGAGCTACAATGAGCAGTTCTTC. Its translation: CASSLETGSYNEQFF.

J is TRBJ1-2 and V is TRBV2, with TRBD1 matching over 8 bases. The V segment lost 7 bases and the J segment 6 bases; nucleotides outside the gene matches: 4. The CDR3 is 12 residues long. Germline CDR1 reads SNHLY; CDR2 reads FYNNEI. The CDR3 DNA is TGTGCCAGCAATTTGGACAGGGATGGCTACACCTTC. Translated: CASNLDRDGYTF.

The V and J genes are TRBV6-5 and TRBJ1-6; 7 bases match TRBD1. The CDR3 runs to 12 residues. Germline V CDR1 and CDR2: MNHEY, SVGAGI. V dropped 5 bases and J dropped 11; count of bases not matched to a gene: 3. CDR3 coding DNA: TGTGCCAGCAGTACGACAGGGACACCCCTCCACTTT. Its protein product is CASSTTGTPLHF.

The chain has TRBV15 and TRBJ2-3; the D call may be TRBD1 or TRBD2 (6 bases each). The CDR3 length is 16 residues. V was pared by 0 bases and J by 11 bases, with 21 bases between. Germline-derived CDR1 and CDR2 are LNHNV and YYDKDF (reference sequence). The CDR3 region is CATSRDRGMWEAMQYF. For the CDR3, the DNA is TGTGCCACCAGCAGAGATAGGGGGATGTGGGAGGCAATGCAGTATTTT.

The gene calls are TRBV12-3 or TRBV12-4 and TRBJ2-1; perhaps TRBD1 as D (6 bases). V lost 8 bases and J 5 bases, leaving 16 bases between the germline ends. This CDR3 spans 14 amino acids. The CDR3 sequence: CASGERGMDNEQFF. Here the CDR3 DNA reads TGTGCCAGCGGAGAAAGGGGGATGGACAATGAGCAGTTCTTC.